This T cell receptor (beta chain) was profiled in a study of blood T cell repertoires in COVID-19. V lost 2 bases, J lost 5 bases, and 4 bases stayed unmatched. This CDR3 has 14 amino acids. The germline gives CDR1 MNHNY, CDR2 SVGAGI (reference sequence). Repertoires were generated with immunoSEQ multiplex PCR, while TCRdb's copy carries only in-frame clones and drops some. The sample records around 150,000 clones, 88% being singletons. The material sequenced was peripheral blood. The sequence derives from a man aged 50-59 years with active or convalescent COVID-19. The chain has TRBV6-6 and TRBJ2-5; 8 bases are shared with TRBD1. The CDR3 DNA is TGTGCCAGCAGTTACCAGAGACAGGGGGAGACCCAGTACTTC. As protein: CASSYQRQGETQYF.